This T cell receptor (beta chain) was recovered during a study of control samples from healthy donors and cancer patients. TCRdb keeps only in-frame clones here, not all; method: immunoSEQ multiplex PCR. The sample has some 170,000 clones; approximately 94% are singletons. The CDR3 totals 16 residues. The V and J ends lost 1 base and 8 bases respectively, with 18 bases between them. The germline V gene encodes CDR1 LGHDT and CDR2 YNNKEL (reference sequence). The clonotype comes from a man aged 55 to 69 with colorectal cancer. The material sequenced was PBMCs. The chain joins TRBV3-1 (or the pseudogene TRBV3-2) to TRBJ2-1, with D possibly being TRBD1 (6 bases). CDR3 bases: TGTGCCAGCAGCCAAGTATCACAGGGTGGTAGGTATGAGCAGTTCTTC. It is translated as CASSQVSQGGRYEQFF.